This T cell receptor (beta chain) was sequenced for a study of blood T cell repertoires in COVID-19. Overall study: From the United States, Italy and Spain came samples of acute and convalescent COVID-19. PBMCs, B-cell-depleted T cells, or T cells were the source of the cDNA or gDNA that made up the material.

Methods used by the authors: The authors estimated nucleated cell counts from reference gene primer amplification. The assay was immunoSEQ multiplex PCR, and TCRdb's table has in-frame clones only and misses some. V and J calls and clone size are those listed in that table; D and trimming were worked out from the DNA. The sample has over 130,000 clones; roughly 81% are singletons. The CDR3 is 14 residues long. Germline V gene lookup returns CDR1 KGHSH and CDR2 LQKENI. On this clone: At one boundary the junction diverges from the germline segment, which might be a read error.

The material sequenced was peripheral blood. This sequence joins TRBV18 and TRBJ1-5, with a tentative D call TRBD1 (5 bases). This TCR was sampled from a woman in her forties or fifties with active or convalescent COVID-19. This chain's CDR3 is CASSPERGNQPQHF. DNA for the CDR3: TGTGCCAGCTCACCCGAAAGGGGCAATCAGCCTCAGCATTTT.